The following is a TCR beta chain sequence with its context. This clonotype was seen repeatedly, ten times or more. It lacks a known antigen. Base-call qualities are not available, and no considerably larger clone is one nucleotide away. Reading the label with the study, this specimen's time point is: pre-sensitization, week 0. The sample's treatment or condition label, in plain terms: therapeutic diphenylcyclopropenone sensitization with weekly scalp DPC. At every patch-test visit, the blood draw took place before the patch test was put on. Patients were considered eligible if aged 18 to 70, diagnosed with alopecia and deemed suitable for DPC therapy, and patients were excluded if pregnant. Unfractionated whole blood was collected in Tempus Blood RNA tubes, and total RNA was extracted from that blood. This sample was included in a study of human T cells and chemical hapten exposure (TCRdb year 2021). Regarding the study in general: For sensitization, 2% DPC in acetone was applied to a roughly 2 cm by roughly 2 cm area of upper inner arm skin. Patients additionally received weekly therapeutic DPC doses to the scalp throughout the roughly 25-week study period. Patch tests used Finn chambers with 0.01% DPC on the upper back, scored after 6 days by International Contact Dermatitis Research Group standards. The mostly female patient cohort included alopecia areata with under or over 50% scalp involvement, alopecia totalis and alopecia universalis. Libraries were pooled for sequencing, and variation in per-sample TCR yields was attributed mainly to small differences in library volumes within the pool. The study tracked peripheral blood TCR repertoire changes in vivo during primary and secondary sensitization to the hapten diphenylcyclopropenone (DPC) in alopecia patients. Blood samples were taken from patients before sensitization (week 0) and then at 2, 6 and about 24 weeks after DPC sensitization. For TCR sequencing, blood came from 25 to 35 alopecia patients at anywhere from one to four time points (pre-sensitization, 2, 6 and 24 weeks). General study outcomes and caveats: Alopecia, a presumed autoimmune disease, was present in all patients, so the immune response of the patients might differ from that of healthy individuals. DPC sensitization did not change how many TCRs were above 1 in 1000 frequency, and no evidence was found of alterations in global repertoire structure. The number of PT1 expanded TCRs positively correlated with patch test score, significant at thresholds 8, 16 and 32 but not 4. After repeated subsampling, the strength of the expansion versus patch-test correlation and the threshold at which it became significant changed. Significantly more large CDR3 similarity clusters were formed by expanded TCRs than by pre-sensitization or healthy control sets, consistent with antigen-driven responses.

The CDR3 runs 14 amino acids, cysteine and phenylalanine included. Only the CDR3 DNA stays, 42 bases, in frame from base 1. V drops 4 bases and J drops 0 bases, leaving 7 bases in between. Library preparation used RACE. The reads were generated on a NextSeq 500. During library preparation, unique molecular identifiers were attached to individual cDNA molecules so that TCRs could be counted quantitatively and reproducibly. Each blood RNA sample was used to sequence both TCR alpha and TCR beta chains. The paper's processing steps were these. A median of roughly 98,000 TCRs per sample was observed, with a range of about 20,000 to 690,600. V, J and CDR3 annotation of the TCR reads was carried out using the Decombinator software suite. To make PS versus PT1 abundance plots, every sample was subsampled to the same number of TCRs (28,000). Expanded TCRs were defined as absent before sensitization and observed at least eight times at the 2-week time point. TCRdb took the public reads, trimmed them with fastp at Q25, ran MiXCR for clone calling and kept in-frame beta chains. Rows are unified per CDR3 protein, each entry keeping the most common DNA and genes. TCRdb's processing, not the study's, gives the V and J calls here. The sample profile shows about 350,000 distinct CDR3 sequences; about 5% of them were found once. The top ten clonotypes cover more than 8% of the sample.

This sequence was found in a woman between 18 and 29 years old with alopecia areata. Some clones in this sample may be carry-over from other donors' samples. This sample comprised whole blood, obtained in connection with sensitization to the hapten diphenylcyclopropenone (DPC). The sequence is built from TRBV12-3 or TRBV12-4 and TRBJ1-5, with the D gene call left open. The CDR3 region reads CASSSTASNQPQHF. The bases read TGTGCCAGCAGTTCGACGGCTAGCAATCAGCCCCAGCATTTT.